The clone carrying this T cell receptor (beta chain) was observed a handful of times. Its antigen remains unidentified. TCRdb used MiXCR to reprocess the 5' RACE reads, holding one entry per CDR3 protein. The sample records roughly 610,000 distinct CDR3 sequences, around a sixth being singletons. These data are taken from a study of T-cell memory formation after mild COVID-19. Study-wide points: A subset of responding clones appeared in pre-infection memory, suggesting cross-reactive memory joined.

The receptor comes from an adult woman who had mild COVID-19 (a few samples of this study predate the infection). Cell type and time point are not known. Material: PBMCs or a T cell subset sorted from them (not recorded which).

CDR3 residues: CASSLPEVGGMYF. In nucleotides, the CDR3 is TGTGCCAGCAGCCTCCCCGAAGTCGGGGGTATGTATTTT. The chain has TRBV7-6 and TRBJ2-3; D is perhaps TRBD2 (6 bases). This CDR3 region has 13 residues. Trimming shortened V by 5 bases and J by 14 bases, and 20 bases separated the two germline ends. CDR1 and CDR2 from the germline V gene are SGHVS and FNYEAQ. Using reference TRBV7-6 and TRBJ2-3 for the parts outside the CDR3, the full variable domain is GAGVSQSPRYKVTKRGQDVALRCDPISGHVSLYWYRQALGQGPEFLTYFNYEAQQDKSGLPNDRFSAERPEGSISTLTIQRTEQRDSAMYRCASSLPEVGGMYFGPGTRLTVL.